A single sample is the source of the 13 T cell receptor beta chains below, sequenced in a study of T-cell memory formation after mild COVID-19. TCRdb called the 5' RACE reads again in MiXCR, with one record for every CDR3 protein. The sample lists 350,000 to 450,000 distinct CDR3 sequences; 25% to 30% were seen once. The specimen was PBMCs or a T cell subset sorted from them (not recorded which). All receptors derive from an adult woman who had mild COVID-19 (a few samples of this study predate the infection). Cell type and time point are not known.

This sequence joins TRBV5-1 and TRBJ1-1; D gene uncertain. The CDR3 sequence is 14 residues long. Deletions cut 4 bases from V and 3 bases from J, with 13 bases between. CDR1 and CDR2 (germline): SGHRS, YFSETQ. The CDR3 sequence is CASSLFPQDTEAFF. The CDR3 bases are TGCGCCAGCAGCCTGTTCCCCCAGGACACTGAAGCTTTCTTT.

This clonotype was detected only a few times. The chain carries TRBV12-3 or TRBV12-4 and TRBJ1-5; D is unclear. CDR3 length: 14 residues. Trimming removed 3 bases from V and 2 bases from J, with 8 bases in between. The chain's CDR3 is CASSFGRRNQPQHF. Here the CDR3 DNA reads TGTGCCAGCAGTTTTGGCAGACGCAATCAGCCCCAGCATTTT.

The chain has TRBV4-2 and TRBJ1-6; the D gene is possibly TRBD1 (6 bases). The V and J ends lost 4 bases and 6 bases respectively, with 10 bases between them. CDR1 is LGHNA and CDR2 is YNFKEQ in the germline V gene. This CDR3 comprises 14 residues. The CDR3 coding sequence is TGTGCCAGCAGCCGAGCGGACAGTAATTCACCCCTCCACTTT. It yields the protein CASSRADSNSPLHF.

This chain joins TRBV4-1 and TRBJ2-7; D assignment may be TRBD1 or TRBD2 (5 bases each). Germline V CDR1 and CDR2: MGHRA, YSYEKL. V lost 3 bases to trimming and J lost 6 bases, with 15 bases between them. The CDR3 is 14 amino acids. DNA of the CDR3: TGCGCCAGCAGCCAGGGGGAAGGGCTAGGCGAGCAGTACTTC. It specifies CASSQGEGLGEQYF.

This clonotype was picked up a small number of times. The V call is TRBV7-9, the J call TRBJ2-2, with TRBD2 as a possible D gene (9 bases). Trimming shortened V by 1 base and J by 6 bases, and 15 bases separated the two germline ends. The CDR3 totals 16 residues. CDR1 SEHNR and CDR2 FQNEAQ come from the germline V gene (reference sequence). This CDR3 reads CASSLVLAGQAGELFF. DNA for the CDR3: TGTGCCAGCAGCTTAGTCCTAGCGGGACAGGCCGGGGAGCTGTTTTTT.

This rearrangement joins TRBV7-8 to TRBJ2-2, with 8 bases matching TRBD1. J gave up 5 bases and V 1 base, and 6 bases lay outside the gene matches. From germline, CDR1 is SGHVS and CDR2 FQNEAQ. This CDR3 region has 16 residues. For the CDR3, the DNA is TGTGCCAGCAGCTTAGGACAGGGGTTTGTTACCGGGGAGCTGTTTTTT. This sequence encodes CASSLGQGFVTGELFF.

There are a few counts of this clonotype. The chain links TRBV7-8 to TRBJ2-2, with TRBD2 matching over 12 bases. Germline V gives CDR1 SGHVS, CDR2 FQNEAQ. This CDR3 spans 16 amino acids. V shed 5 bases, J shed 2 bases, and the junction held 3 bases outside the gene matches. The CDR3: CASSRLAGANTGELFF. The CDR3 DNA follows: TGTGCCAGCAGCCGACTAGCGGGAGCTAACACCGGGGAGCTGTTTTTT.

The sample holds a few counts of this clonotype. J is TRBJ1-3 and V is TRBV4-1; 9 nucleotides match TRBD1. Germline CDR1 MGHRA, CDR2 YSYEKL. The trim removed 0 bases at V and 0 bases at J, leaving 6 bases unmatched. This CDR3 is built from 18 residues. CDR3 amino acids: CASSQDRQGDFSGNTIYF. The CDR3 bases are TGCGCCAGCAGCCAAGATCGACAGGGGGACTTCTCTGGAAACACCATATATTTT.

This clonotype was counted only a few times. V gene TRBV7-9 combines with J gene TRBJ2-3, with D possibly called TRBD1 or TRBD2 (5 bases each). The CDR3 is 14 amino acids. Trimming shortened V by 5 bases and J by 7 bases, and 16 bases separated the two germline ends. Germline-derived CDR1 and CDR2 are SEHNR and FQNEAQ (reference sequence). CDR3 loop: CASSPGLRGNTQYF. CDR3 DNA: TGTGCCAGCAGCCCGGGGCTAAGGGGAAATACGCAGTATTTT.

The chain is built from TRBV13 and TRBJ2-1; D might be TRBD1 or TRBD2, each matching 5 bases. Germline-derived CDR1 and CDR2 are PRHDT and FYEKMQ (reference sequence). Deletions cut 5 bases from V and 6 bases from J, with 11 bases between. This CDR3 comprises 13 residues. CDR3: CASSPEGTNEQFF. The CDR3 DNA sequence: TGTGCCAGCAGCCCTGAGGGGACCAATGAGCAGTTCTTC.

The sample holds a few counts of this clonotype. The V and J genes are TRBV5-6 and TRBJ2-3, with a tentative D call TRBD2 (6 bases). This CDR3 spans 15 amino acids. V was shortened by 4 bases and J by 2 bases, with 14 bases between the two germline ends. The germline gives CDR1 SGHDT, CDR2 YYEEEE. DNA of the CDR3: TGTGCCAGCAGCCCACGACTAGTCCACACAGATACGCAGTATTTT. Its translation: CASSPRLVHTDTQYF. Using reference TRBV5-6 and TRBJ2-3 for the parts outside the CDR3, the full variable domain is DAGVTQSPTHLIKTRGQQVTLRCSPKSGHDTVSWYQQALGQGPQFIFQYYEEEERQRGNFPDRFSGHQFPNYSSELNVNALLLGDSALYLCASSPRLVHTDTQYFGPGTRLTVL.

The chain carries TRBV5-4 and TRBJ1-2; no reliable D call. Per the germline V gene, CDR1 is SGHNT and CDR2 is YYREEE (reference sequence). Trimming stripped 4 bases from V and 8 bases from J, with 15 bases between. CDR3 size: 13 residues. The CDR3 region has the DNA TGTGCCAGCAGCCCGGTTTCTGATCCAGGCTACACCTTC. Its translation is CASSPVSDPGYTF.

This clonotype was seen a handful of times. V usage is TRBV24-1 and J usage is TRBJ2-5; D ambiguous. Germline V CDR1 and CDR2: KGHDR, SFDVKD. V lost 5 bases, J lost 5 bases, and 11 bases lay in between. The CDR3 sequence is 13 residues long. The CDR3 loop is CATSVGSSETQYF. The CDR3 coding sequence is TGTGCCACCAGTGTCGGGTCCTCCGAGACCCAGTACTTC.